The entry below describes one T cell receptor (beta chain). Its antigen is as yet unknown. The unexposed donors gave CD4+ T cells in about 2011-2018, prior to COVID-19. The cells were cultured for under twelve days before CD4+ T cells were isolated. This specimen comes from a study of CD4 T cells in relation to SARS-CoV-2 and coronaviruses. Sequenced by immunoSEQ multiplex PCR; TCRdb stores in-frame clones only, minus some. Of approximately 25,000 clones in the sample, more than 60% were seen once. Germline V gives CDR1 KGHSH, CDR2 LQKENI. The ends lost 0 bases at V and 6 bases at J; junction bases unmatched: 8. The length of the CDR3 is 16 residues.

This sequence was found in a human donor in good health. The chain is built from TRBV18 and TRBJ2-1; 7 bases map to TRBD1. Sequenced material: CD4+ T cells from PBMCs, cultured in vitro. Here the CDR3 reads CASSPPMNRGSNEQFF. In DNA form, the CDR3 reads TGTGCCAGCTCACCACCCATGAACAGGGGAAGCAATGAGCAGTTCTTC.